This TCR beta chain stems from a study of shared clonotypes between healthy human individuals. Study-level findings and limits: Richness estimates generally favored naive over memory subsets. Shared across a few donors were around 4.7% of the naive CD4 clonotypes.

To note about this clone: Its antigen remains unknown.

Profiled with immunoSEQ multiplex PCR; TCRdb holds only in-frame clones, not every one. The sample has more than 2 million clones; around 96% are singletons. The CDR3 runs to 14 residues. Germline trimming cut 5 bases from V and 9 bases from J; bases unmatched to any gene: 8. In germline, CDR1 is MNHEY, CDR2 SVGAGI. As defined, naive CD8 cells were CD45RO-negative and positively selected for CCR7, with terminally differentiated effector memory CD45RA+ cells excluded. The sequenced sample was naive CD8+ T cells sorted from blood. This TCR derives from a man aged 18 to 35 in good health. The chain carries TRBV6-5 and TRBJ2-1, with 9 positions matching TRBD2. CDR3 sequence reads: CASSIAGVGVEQFF. In DNA form, the CDR3 reads TGTGCCAGCAGTATAGCGGGAGTTGGGGTTGAGCAGTTCTTC.